Listed below are T cell receptor beta chains from one sample, sequenced in a study of shared clonotypes between healthy human individuals. Some clones are missing from TCRdb's copy, which holds only in-frame ones; the method was immunoSEQ multiplex PCR. Altogether about 1 million clones are present, approximately 76% being singletons, with the ten largest covering approximately 1.5%. The sequenced sample consisted of memory CD4+ T cells sorted from blood. The receptor source for this set is a young man in good health. The conserved cysteine and the conserved F or W are not part of the CDR3 here. Expanded clones are given a class, and other clones once, few, many or no size at all.

cdr3_aa,v_call,j_call,cdr3_length,clone_size
ASSDSPNQPQH,TRBV6-4,TRBJ1-5,11,NA
AISDGGWNYEQY,TRBV10-3,TRBJ2-7,12,NA
ASSDTSSGANVLT,TRBV2,TRBJ2-6,13,NA
ASSLLPDSPLH,TRBV27,TRBJ1-6,11,NA
AISDDSYYGYT,TRBV10-3,TRBJ1-2,11,NA
ARSKQTSGSRSGANVLT,TRBV5-3,TRBJ2-6,17,NA
ASSDWDPNYGYT,TRBV2,TRBJ1-2,12,many
ASSLQPNTEAF,TRBV7-9,TRBJ1-1,11,few
ASSKDRGETQY,TRBV10-1,TRBJ2-5,11,NA
ASSPSQAFEAF,TRBV18,TRBJ1-1,11,NA
ASSRTSGQGVSLH,TRBV5-6,TRBJ1-6,13,many
ASRGQGAYEQY,TRBV11-2,TRBJ2-7,11,NA
ASSPAATLNTEAF,TRBV7-9,TRBJ1-1,13,NA
ASRPIGWGKKEGSNQPQH,TRBV12-2,TRBJ1-5,18,few
ASSATGHEGYT,TRBV6-4,TRBJ1-2,11,NA
ASSPWEQDTQY,TRBV5-6,TRBJ2-3,11,NA
ASSYRENYNEQF,TRBV5-1,TRBJ2-1,12,NA
ASSQAGRGPNYEQY,TRBV4-2,TRBJ2-7,14,NA
ASSGLSGGITDTQY,TRBV7-2,TRBJ2-3,14,few
ASSPSSGGRYNEQF,TRBV18,TRBJ2-1,14,NA
ASSPTGLNTEAF,TRBV18,TRBJ1-1,12,NA
SVIDTSNQPQH,TRBV29-1,TRBJ1-5,11,NA